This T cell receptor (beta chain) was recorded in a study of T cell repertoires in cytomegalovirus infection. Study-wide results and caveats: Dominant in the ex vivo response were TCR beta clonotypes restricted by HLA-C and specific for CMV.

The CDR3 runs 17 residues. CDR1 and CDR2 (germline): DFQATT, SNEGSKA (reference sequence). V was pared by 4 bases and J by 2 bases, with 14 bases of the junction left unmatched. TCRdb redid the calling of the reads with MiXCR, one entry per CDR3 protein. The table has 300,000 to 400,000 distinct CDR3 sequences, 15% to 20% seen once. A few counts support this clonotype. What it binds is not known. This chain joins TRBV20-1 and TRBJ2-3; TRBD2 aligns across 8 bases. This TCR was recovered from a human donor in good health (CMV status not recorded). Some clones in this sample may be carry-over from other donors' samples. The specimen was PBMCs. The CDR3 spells CSATNLAGDRFTDTQYF. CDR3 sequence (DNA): TGCAGTGCTACTAATCTAGCGGGCGACCGATTCACAGATACGCAGTATTTT.